This T cell receptor beta chain was recorded in a study of shared clonotypes between healthy human individuals. Study-level points and caveats: Memory subsets generally showed lower estimated richness than naive subsets. Clonotype sharing across donors was expected to vary with sequencing depth.

From germline, CDR1 is KGHSH and CDR2 LQKENI. The ends were cut back, 4 bases at V and 1 base at J, with 6 bases in the middle. The CDR3 sequence is 13 residues long. Here immunoSEQ multiplex PCR was the method, and the copy in TCRdb shows in-frame clones only, minus some. The sample yields roughly 2.5 million clones, around 90% seen once. About this clone: Its antigen is not known. The sample has other DNA sequences that encode this CDR3 too.

This chain connects TRBV18 to TRBJ2-3; no clear D. The TCR comes from a man aged 18-30 years in good health. Sequencing input: naive CD4+ T cells sorted from blood. The subset denotes: CD45RA+ positively selected. CDR3 protein: CASSLGGTDTQYF. As DNA, the CDR3 is TGTGCCAGCTCACTTGGGGGCACAGATACGCAGTATTTT. The complete variable domain, with remaining parts taken from reference TRBV18 and TRBJ2-3, reads NAGVMQNPRHLVRRRGQEARLRCSPMKGHSHVYWYRQLPEEGLKFMVYLQKENIIDESGMPKERFSAEFPKEGPSILRIQQVVRGDSAAYFCASSLGGTDTQYFGPGTRLTVL.